This T cell receptor (beta chain) is from a study of T-cell reconstitution after alpha-beta-depleted transplantation in children. Details on this clonotype: The antigen remains unidentified.

TCRbeta library preparation incorporated unique molecular identifiers. Via MiXCR, TCRdb re-called the PCR reads, giving one row per CDR3 protein. Of approximately 250,000 distinct CDR3 sequences in the sample, about 25% were seen once. Study-level points and caveats: Recipient T cells and thymic progenitors that survived gave rise to the high TCRbeta diversity observed at day 60 in some patients. As was reported, about two months after transplant, alpha-beta T cells came from several hundred expanded graft clones. Newly produced T cells mostly provided counts and TCRbeta diversity after one year, as hyperexpanded clones declined.

The CDR3 is 15 residues long. Germline V gene data show CDR1 as SGDLS and CDR2 as YYNGEE. V gave up 0 bases and J gave up 4 bases; unmatched junction bases: 3. The TCR sequence derives from a girl aged 2-10 years with Fanconi anemia, due to receive a stem cell transplant. The material was PBMCs, obtained before TCRalphabeta/CD19-depleted stem cell transplant. The rearrangement links TRBV9 to TRBJ2-3, with 9 bases lining up with TRBD2. CDR3 loop: CASSVAGLAADTQYF. As DNA, the CDR3 is TGTGCCAGCAGCGTAGCGGGACTAGCCGCAGATACGCAGTATTTT.